What follows describes a single TCR beta chain. These data come from a study of shared clonotypes between healthy human individuals. CD45RO-negative CD8 cells positively selected for CCR7 made up the naive population, which excluded terminally differentiated effector memory CD45RA+ cells. The repertoire was sequenced with immunoSEQ multiplex PCR; TCRdb's copy has only in-frame clones and lacks some. The sample yields about 700,000 clones, around 90% seen once. The origin of this receptor is a man under 40 in good health. Specimen: naive CD8+ T cells sorted from blood.

CDR3 protein: CASSSGFEGFETQYF. The CDR3 nucleotides are TGTGCCAGCAGTTCGGGGTTTGAGGGGTTTGAGACCCAGTACTTC. V is TRBV27 and J is TRBJ2-5; D tentatively fits TRBD1 or TRBD2 (5 bases each). V lost 4 bases and J 5 bases, leaving 17 bases between the germline ends. The CDR3 contains 15 residues. Germline CDR1 MNHEY, CDR2 SMNVEV (reference sequence).